The 9 T cell receptor beta chains below all came from one sample that was sequenced in a study of beta chain features in type 1 diabetes. Expressed TCRB transcripts were sequenced because the entire RNA isolate underwent reverse transcription. TCRdb keeps only in-frame clones here, not all; method: immunoSEQ multiplex PCR. The repertoire holds about 150,000 clones, roughly 10% seen once, with under 2.5% in the top ten. Source material: central memory CD4+ T cells from blood. Receptors originate from a young man in good health.

This chain links TRBV28 with TRBJ2-7, with TRBD1 as a possible D gene (6 bases). CDR1 is MDHEN, CDR2 SYDVKM, per germline. The CDR3 runs 13 residues. The germline V and J ends were trimmed by 4 bases and 1 base, with 8 bases remaining between them. The CDR3 coding sequence is TGTGCCAGCAGTTCTAGGGGGTCCTACGAGCAGTACTTC. It is translated as CASSSRGSYEQYF.

The CDR3 loop reads CAWSVDSGGYNEQFF. CDR3 bases: TGTGCCTGGAGCGTCGATAGCGGGGGGTACAATGAGCAGTTCTTC. The V gene is TRBV30, the J gene TRBJ2-1, with 10 bases identical to TRBD2. The germline V gene has CDR1 GTSNPN and CDR2 SVGIG (reference sequence). J gave up 4 bases and V 3 bases, and 6 bases lay outside the gene matches. The CDR3 consists of 15 residues.

The genes are TRBV2 and TRBJ2-7; D is perhaps TRBD2 (5 bases). V was clipped by 8 bases and J by 0 bases, with 8 bases between them. This CDR3 is built from 12 residues. Germline V gives CDR1 SNHLY, CDR2 FYNNEI. In DNA, the CDR3 is TGTGCCAGCTCCGGGGTCTCCTACGAGCAGTACTTC. As protein: CASSGVSYEQYF.

The chain combines TRBV27 with TRBJ1-5, with a weak D call TRBD1 (6 bases). V was shortened by 11 bases and J by 0 bases, with 17 bases between the two germline ends. This CDR3 is 15 amino acids long. In germline, CDR1 is MNHEY, CDR2 SMNVEV (reference sequence). CDR3 sequence (DNA): TGTGCCTCGGGACAATCGCCTTATAGCAATCAGCCCCAGCATTTT. Its protein is CASGQSPYSNQPQHF.

The table lists this clone with a few counts. The chain joins TRBV7-2 to TRBJ1-1, with no clear D. Germline V gene lookup returns CDR1 SGHTA and CDR2 FQGNSA. The V end was cut by 5 bases, the J end by 7 bases, with 11 bases between. The CDR3 loop spans 12 amino acids. The CDR3 here is CASSAREGEAFF. The CDR3 nucleotides are TGTGCCAGCAGCGCAAGAGAGGGTGAAGCTTTCTTT.

This clone has just a few counts. V is TRBV28 and J is TRBJ1-2; weak D call: TRBD1 (6 bases). Germline CDR1 reads MDHEN; CDR2 reads SYDVKM. The CDR3 is 13 amino acids. V lost 3 bases and J lost 7, with 12 bases in between. The CDR3: CASSFPLTGGYTF. The DNA for the CDR3 is TGTGCCAGCAGTTTTCCCCTGACAGGTGGCTACACCTTC.

The sample holds a few counts of this clone. The J gene is TRBJ2-7, the V gene TRBV9, with D possibly being TRBD2 (5 bases). The V end was cut by 3 bases, the J end by 7 bases, with 17 bases between. This CDR3 region has 14 residues. Germline loops: CDR1 SGDLS, CDR2 YYNGEE. CDR3 coding DNA: TGTGCCAGCAGCGAGTCCCCAGTAGTAGCGGAGCAGTACTTC. This codes for CASSESPVVAEQYF.

The rearrangement joins TRBV15 to TRBJ2-5, with unresolved D. The V gene lost 1 base and the J gene lost 2 bases, with 5 bases spanning the gap. Germline CDR1 reads LNHNV; CDR2 reads YYDKDF (reference sequence). This CDR3 region has 13 residues. CDR3 nucleotide sequence: TGTGCCACCAGCAGAGGCACTCAAGAGACCCAGTACTTC. Its translation: CATSRGTQETQYF. The entire variable domain, with the rest obtained from reference TRBV15 and TRBJ2-5, is as follows: DAMVIQNPRYQVTQFGKPVTLSCSQTLNHNVMYWYQQKSSQAPKLLFHYYDKDFNNEADTPDNFQSRRPNTSFCFLDIRSPGLGDTAMYLCATSRGTQETQYFGPGTRLLVL.

This chain connects TRBV9 to TRBJ1-4; possible D gene TRBD1, 6 bases. From germline, CDR1 is SGDLS and CDR2 YYNGEE. V was shortened by 4 bases and J by 4 bases, with 14 bases between the two germline ends. The CDR3 is 15 residues long. CDR3 sequence reads: CASSSWQGINEKLFF. CDR3 coding DNA: TGTGCCAGCAGCTCCTGGCAGGGGATTAATGAAAAACTGTTTTTT.